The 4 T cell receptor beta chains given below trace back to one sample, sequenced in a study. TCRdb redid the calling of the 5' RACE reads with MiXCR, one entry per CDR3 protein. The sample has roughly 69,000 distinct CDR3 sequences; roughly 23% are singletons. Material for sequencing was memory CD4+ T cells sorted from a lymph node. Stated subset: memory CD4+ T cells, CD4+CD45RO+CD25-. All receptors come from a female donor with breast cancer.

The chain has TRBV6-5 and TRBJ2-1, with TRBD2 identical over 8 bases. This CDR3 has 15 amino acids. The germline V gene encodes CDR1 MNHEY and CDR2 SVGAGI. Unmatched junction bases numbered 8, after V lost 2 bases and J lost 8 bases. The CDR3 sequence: CASSYPTAGVHEQFF. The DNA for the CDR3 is TGTGCCAGCAGTTACCCCACAGCGGGAGTGCATGAGCAGTTCTTC.

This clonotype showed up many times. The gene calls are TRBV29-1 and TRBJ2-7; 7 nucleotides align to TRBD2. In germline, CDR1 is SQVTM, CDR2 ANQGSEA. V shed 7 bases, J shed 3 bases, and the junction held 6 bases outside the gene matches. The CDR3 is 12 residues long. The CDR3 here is CSATPGGYEQYF. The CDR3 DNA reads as TGCAGCGCCACCCCGGGGGGCTACGAGCAGTACTTC.

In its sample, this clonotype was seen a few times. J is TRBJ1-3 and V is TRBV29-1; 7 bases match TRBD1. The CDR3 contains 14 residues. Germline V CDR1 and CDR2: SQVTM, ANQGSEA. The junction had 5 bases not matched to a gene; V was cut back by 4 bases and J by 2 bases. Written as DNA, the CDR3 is TGCAGCGTTGGAGCAGGGGGGACTGGAAACACCATATATTTT. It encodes CSVGAGGTGNTIYF.

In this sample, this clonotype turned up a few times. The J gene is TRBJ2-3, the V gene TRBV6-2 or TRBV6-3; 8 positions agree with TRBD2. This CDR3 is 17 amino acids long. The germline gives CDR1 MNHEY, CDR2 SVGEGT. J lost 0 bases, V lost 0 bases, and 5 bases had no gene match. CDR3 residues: CASSYSRLAGSTDTQYF. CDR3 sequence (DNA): TGTGCCAGCAGTTACTCGAGGCTAGCGGGCAGCACAGATACGCAGTATTTT.